This T cell receptor beta chain was obtained from a study of T cell responses to AZD1222 COVID-19 vaccine. The length of the CDR3 is 13 residues. Trimming took 5 bases from V and 6 from J, leaving 13 bases between them. The germline V gene has CDR1 MNHEY and CDR2 SMNVEV (reference sequence). Profiling relied on immunoSEQ multiplex PCR, and the TCRdb table lists in-frame clones only, not all of them. The sample contains 180,000 or so clones, 94% of which appear only once. This TCR came from an adult in good health. The source material was peripheral blood, sampled on day 0 of AZD1222 vaccination. The chain recombines TRBV27 with TRBJ2-5; a weak D match, TRBD2 (6 bases). CDR3 loop: CASSPAAGQTQYF. The CDR3 bases are TGTGCCAGCAGTCCCGCGGCGGGACAGACCCAGTACTTC.